The 20 T cell receptor beta chains listed next were all sequenced from one sample in a study of blood T cells in healthy people across ages. The authors ran a second PCR of about 6 to 11 cycles using a sample-barcoded 5' primer and a J-beta primer mix. TCRdb re-analysed the 5' RACE reads in MiXCR, keeping a single row per CDR3 protein. This table has 750,000 or so distinct CDR3 sequences, 20% to 30% appearing once. This same sample was also part of a study on T cells of mothers and their children.

Sequencing used blood. Receptor source: a boy younger than 18 in good health.

This chain connects TRBV9 to TRBJ2-1; D unclear. The CDR3 is made up of 11 amino acids. V gave up 9 bases and J gave up 7 bases, with 11 bases separating them. The germline V gene encodes CDR1 SGDLS and CDR2 YYNGEE. CDR3 bases: TGTGCCAATTCGATGGGTAATGAGCAGTTCTTC. Protein product: CANSMGNEQFF.

This clonotype was picked up a small number of times. The V and J genes are TRBV6-2 or TRBV6-3 and TRBJ2-2; D might be TRBD2 (5 bases). V lost 6 bases and J 7 bases, leaving 18 bases between the germline ends. CDR1 is MNHEY and CDR2 is SVGEGT in the germline V gene. This CDR3 contains 15 residues. CDR3 loop: CASSRSGRVVGELFF. The CDR3 DNA reads TGTGCCAGCAGCCGTTCTGGGCGGGTAGTCGGGGAGCTGTTTTTT.

This rearrangement joins TRBV6-1 to TRBJ1-2; the D gene is possibly TRBD1 (5 bases). V lost 1 base, J lost 11 bases, and 17 bases lay in between. Germline CDR1 reads MNHNS; CDR2 reads SASEGT. There are 14 residues in the CDR3. The CDR3 region has the DNA TGTGCCAGCAGTGAAGGTGGGACTCCGGAAAGGTACACCTTC. Amino acid sequence: CASSEGGTPERYTF.

The sample holds a few counts of this clonotype. The CDR3 region is CASSPRLRGTGNTIYF. The CDR3 DNA reads as TGTGCCAGCTCACCACGGCTTAGGGGGACCGGAAACACCATATATTTT. This rearrangement joins TRBV18 to TRBJ1-3, with D perhaps matching TRBD1 (6 bases). V lost 1 base to trimming and J lost 4 bases, with 14 bases between them. The germline V gene has CDR1 KGHSH and CDR2 LQKENI. The CDR3 extends over 16 amino acids.

This clonotype was picked up a small number of times. The chain couples TRBV10-3 to TRBJ2-7; 7 bases are shared with TRBD2. CDR1 ENHRY and CDR2 SYGVKD come from the germline V gene. The length of the CDR3 is 15 residues. The V and J ends lost 5 bases and 6 bases, in that order; junction bases with no gene match: 13. The CDR3 DNA reads TGTGCCATCAGTCCCGGGATTTCACCGGGGGGCGAGCAGTACTTC. It is translated as CAISPGISPGGEQYF.

J is TRBJ2-5 and V is TRBV6-1, with D possibly being TRBD2 (6 bases). Trimming cost V 5 bases and J 2 bases, with 18 bases left between them. In germline, CDR1 is MNHNS, CDR2 SASEGT. This CDR3 is 16 amino acids long. CDR3 sequence: CASSTTGVVGQETQYF. Written as DNA, the CDR3 is TGTGCCAGCAGTACCACGGGGGTTGTAGGGCAAGAGACCCAGTACTTC.

This clonotype was detected only a few times. The chain is built from TRBV6-1 and TRBJ2-1; 9 bases are shared with TRBD1. The assigned J gene may be wrong: the sequence end matches TRBJ2-5 better. Germline assignment: CDR1 MNHNS and CDR2 SASEGT. This CDR3 is built from 15 residues. Written as DNA, the CDR3 is TGTGCCAGCAGTGAATCCGGGACAGGGCAAGAGACCCAGTACTTC. Translated, it gives CASSESGTGQETQYF.

This clonotype has more than one count but fewer than ten. The chain couples TRBV20-1 to TRBJ2-4, with D tentatively TRBD1 or TRBD2 (5 bases each). The CDR3 spans 15 residues. V lost 0 bases, J lost 0 bases, and 9 bases lay in between. CDR1 is DFQATT, CDR2 SNEGSKA, per germline (reference sequence). The CDR3 region has the DNA TGCAGTGCTAGAGATGGGGACGGAGCCAAAAACATTCAGTACTTC. It encodes CSARDGDGAKNIQYF.

The rearrangement links TRBV2 to TRBJ2-7; 9 positions match TRBD2. The germline V gene has CDR1 SNHLY and CDR2 FYNNEI. Losses at the gene ends were 6 bases for V and 1 base for J; bases not matched to a gene: 4. The CDR3 is made up of 14 amino acids. CDR3 coding DNA: TGTGCCAGCAGGGAGCGGGAGGCGTCCTACGAGCAGTACTTC. Translation gives CASREREASYEQYF.

V and J are TRBV28 and TRBJ1-4; D is undetermined. Germline V gives CDR1 MDHEN, CDR2 SYDVKM. V was cut by 2 bases and J by 7 bases, with 11 bases left in between. The CDR3 sequence is 14 residues long. The CDR3 here is CASSLVPRSEKLFF. Here the CDR3 DNA reads TGTGCCAGCAGTTTAGTTCCACGGAGTGAAAAACTGTTTTTT.

The chain joins TRBV7-9 to TRBJ2-1, with 10 bases fitting TRBD1. Unmatched junction bases numbered 8, after V lost 3 bases and J lost 3 bases. Germline lookup yields CDR1 SEHNR and CDR2 FQNEAQ (reference sequence). This CDR3 has 17 amino acids. The CDR3 region is CASSLTGGGLNYNEQFF. The CDR3 DNA sequence: TGTGCCAGCAGCTTGACAGGGGGCGGATTAAACTACAATGAGCAGTTCTTC.

Here the CDR3 reads CAWSVMGLRGYTF. CDR3 DNA: TGTGCCTGGAGTGTAATGGGACTTAGGGGCTACACCTTC. The rearrangement joins TRBV30 to TRBJ1-2; D may be TRBD1 (5 bases). This CDR3 region has 13 residues. From germline, CDR1 is GTSNPN and CDR2 SVGIG (reference sequence). The germline V and J ends were trimmed by 0 bases and 8 bases, with 13 bases remaining between them.

The chain is built from TRBV7-9 and TRBJ2-7; D may be TRBD2 (6 bases). This CDR3 is built from 13 residues. Germline V CDR1 and CDR2: SEHNR, FQNEAQ (reference sequence). Trimming cost V 5 bases and J 6 bases, with 14 bases left between them. The CDR3 loop is CASSPGTSLEQYF. The CDR3 DNA reads as TGTGCCAGCAGCCCCGGGACTTCCCTCGAGCAGTACTTC.

V usage is TRBV10-3 and J usage is TRBJ1-5; the D gene is possibly TRBD1 (6 bases). CDR3 length: 11 amino acids. The germline CDR1 and CDR2 sequences are ENHRY and SYGVKD. V lost 10 bases, J lost 13 bases, and 17 bases lay in between. CDR3 loop: CATGSGDPQHF. CDR3 in DNA: TGTGCCACGGGGTCAGGGGACCCGCAGCATTTT.

In this sample, this clonotype turned up a few times. The rearrangement joins TRBV29-1 to TRBJ1-2; D gene ambiguous. V was cut by 6 bases and J by 0 bases, with 23 bases left in between. Germline CDR1 is SQVTM and CDR2 is ANQGSEA. CDR3 length equals 17 residues. The CDR3 region is CSVPWEGRPATNYGYTF. The CDR3 nucleotides read TGCAGCGTCCCTTGGGAGGGCAGACCCGCTACTAACTATGGCTACACCTTC.

This clonotype has more than one count but fewer than ten. V and J are TRBV6-6 and TRBJ2-4; weak D call: TRBD1 (6 bases). There are 15 residues in the CDR3. CDR1 and CDR2 (germline): MNHNY, SVGAGI (reference sequence). V lost 6 bases to trimming and J lost 0 bases, with 12 bases between them. CDR3 coding DNA: TGTGCCAGCAGCCCGGACAGTCTAGCCAAAAACATTCAGTACTTC. Its translation is CASSPDSLAKNIQYF.

This clonotype appeared a few times. V gene TRBV4-1 combines with J gene TRBJ1-3; no reliable D call. V lost 5 bases and J 4 bases, leaving 6 bases between the germline ends. Germline V gives CDR1 MGHRA, CDR2 YSYEKL. CDR3 length equals 12 residues. CDR3 amino acids: CASSGSGNTIYF. Written as DNA, the CDR3 is TGCGCCAGCAGCGGATCCGGAAACACCATATATTTT.

The CDR3 loop reads CASSREDRVDQPQHF. CDR3 nucleotide sequence: TGTGCCAGCAGCCGAGAGGACAGGGTGGATCAGCCCCAGCATTTT. V gene TRBV4-2 combines with J gene TRBJ1-5, with 8 bases that match TRBD1. The CDR3 is made up of 15 amino acids. The germline CDR1 and CDR2 sequences are LGHNA and YNFKEQ. V lost 4 bases, J lost 5 bases, and 7 bases stayed unmatched.

The V and J genes are TRBV4-1 and TRBJ2-5; D call uncertain. The DNA end favors TRBJ2-1, so the J call may be wrong. The CDR3 consists of 14 residues. From germline, CDR1 is MGHRA and CDR2 YSYEKL. The DNA for the CDR3 is TGCGCCAGCAGCCAAACAGCCAAGGCCAATGAGCAGTTCTTC. Its protein product is CASSQTAKANEQFF.

This clonotype was counted only a few times. This chain links TRBV3-1 with TRBJ1-3; no reliable D call. The CDR3 runs 17 residues. Germline V gives CDR1 LGHDT, CDR2 YNNKEL (reference sequence). V lost 1 base, J lost 2 bases, and 15 bases lay in between. The CDR3 loop is CASSQGRPRTPGNTIYF. The CDR3 bases are TGTGCCAGCAGCCAAGGTCGCCCCCGAACACCTGGAAACACCATATATTTT.